What follows is one TCR beta chain and its context. This CDR3 has 17 residues. Germline CDR1 reads SGHVS; CDR2 reads FQNEAQ. V dropped 1 base and J dropped 3 bases, with 19 bases sitting between them. This sample is part of a study of Ad26.COV2.S vaccination and SARS-CoV-2 variants. The method was immunoSEQ multiplex PCR; TCRdb's version includes in-frame clones alone and lacks a portion of them. The table records approximately 400,000 clones, roughly nine tenths of them present only once. Sequences were derived from peripheral blood, sampled after recovery from COVID-19. This TCR was sampled from a human donor who had recovered from COVID-19. This chain joins TRBV7-8 and TRBJ2-7; perhaps D is TRBD1 or TRBD2 (5 bases each). CDR3: CASSLVREGRKNYEQYF. Here the CDR3 DNA reads TGTGCCAGCAGCTTAGTTAGAGAGGGGCGTAAGAACTACGAGCAGTACTTC.